The clone carrying this T cell receptor beta chain appeared a few times. The CDR3 is made up of 17 amino acids. Losses at the gene ends were 4 bases for V and 9 bases for J; bases not matched to a gene: 12. This record belongs to a study of T-cell reconstitution after alpha-beta-depleted transplantation in children. It was with unique molecular identifiers that the TCRbeta library was prepared. TCRdb re-called the PCR reads with MiXCR, one entry per CDR3 protein. In the table there are roughly 610,000 distinct CDR3 sequences, 10% to 13% of which are singletons. This specimen was PBMCs from the stem cell graft donor, taken from the stem cell graft. The chain carries TRBV12-3 or TRBV12-4 and TRBJ2-1, with 13 bases fitting TRBD2. This sequence was found in a human donor who donated a stem cell graft to a child with acute myeloid leukemia. CDR3 sequence: CASSSAGTSGISGEQFF. The CDR3, as DNA: TGTGCCAGCAGTTCAGCCGGGACTAGCGGGATTAGTGGTGAGCAGTTCTTC.